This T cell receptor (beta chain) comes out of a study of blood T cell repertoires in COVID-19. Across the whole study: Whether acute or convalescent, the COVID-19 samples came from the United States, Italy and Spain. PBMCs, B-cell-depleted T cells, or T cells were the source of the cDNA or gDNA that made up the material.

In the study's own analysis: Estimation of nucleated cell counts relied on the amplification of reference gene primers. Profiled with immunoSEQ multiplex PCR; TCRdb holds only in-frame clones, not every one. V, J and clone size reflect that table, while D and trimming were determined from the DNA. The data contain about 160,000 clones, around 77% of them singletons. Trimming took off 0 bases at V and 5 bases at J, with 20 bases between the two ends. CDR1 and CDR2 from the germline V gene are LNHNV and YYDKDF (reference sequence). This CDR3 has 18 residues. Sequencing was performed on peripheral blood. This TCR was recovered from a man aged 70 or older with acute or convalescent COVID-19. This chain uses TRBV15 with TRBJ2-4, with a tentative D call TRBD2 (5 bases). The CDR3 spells CATSRDGETRGFQNIQYF. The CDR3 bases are TGTGCCACCAGCAGAGATGGGGAAACCCGGGGTTTCCAAAACATTCAGTACTTC.